These 20 T cell receptor beta chains originate from one sample sequenced in a study of cytomegalovirus exposure and HLA in healthy donors (dated by TCRdb to about 2017). The library relied on the immunoSEQ multiplex PCR assay. A mixture of 60 forward primers for TCR Vbeta segments and 13 reverse primers for TCR Jbeta segments was used in the multiplex PCR. TCRdb mirrors the immuneACCESS table, restricted to in-frame sequences. Some clones are absent from its copies; in checked studies, under half trace to an unresolved V gene, and the reason for the others is unknown. Recorded for this sample are some 110,000 clones; around 80% of them occurred a single time. Clones ranked in the top ten supply 6.1% of the sample. The sequenced material came from PBMCs. The receptors here all came from a young man in good health and CMV-seronegative.

The V gene is TRBV6-5, the J gene TRBJ2-7; 8 bases match TRBD2. Germline V gene data show CDR1 as MNHEY and CDR2 as SVGAGI. V trimming: 3 bases; J trimming: 1 base; junction bases outside the gene matches: 5. This CDR3 has 15 amino acids. DNA for the CDR3: TGTGCCAGCAGTTATAGGCCTAGCGGGTCCTACGAGCAGTACTTC. As protein: CASSYRPSGSYEQYF.

This chain joins TRBV9 and TRBJ2-2; D unclear. This CDR3 is built from 14 residues. Deletions cut 0 bases from V and 9 bases from J, with 12 bases between. Germline CDR1 is SGDLS and CDR2 is YYNGEE. The CDR3 sequence: CASSVVAAPRELFF. The CDR3 nucleotides read TGTGCCAGCAGCGTAGTGGCGGCCCCCAGGGAGCTGTTTTTT.

The chain combines TRBV6-1 with TRBJ2-1, with 8 positions matching TRBD2. There are 16 residues in the CDR3. With V trimmed by 4 bases and J by 2 bases, 7 bases remained unmatched. Germline-derived CDR1 and CDR2 are MNHNS and SASEGT. This CDR3 is CASSGVAGITYNEQFF. The CDR3 bases are TGTGCCAGCAGTGGTGTAGCGGGAATTACCTACAATGAGCAGTTCTTC.

This clone was observed a few times. The chain combines TRBV6-5 with TRBJ2-2; D unclear. Trimming stripped 2 bases from V and 1 base from J, with 8 bases between. The CDR3 is 15 amino acids. From germline, CDR1 is MNHEY and CDR2 SVGAGI. This chain's CDR3 is CASSYEDLNTGELFF. The CDR3 DNA follows: TGTGCCAGCAGTTACGAGGATCTGAACACCGGGGAGCTGTTTTTT.

The rearrangement links TRBV4-3 to TRBJ1-2; 9 nucleotides agree with TRBD1. Germline-derived CDR1 and CDR2 are LGHNA and YSLEER. The CDR3 sequence is 15 residues long. After removal of 3 bases from V and 2 bases from J, the junction contained 4 bases not matched to a gene. The CDR3 protein is CASSQDRGYNYGYTF. The CDR3 nucleotides are TGCGCCAGCAGCCAGGACAGGGGATACAACTATGGCTACACCTTC.

Points on this clone: Additional DNA sequences in this sample encode the identical CDR3. The chain combines TRBV5-4 with TRBJ2-7; D might be TRBD1 (6 bases). The CDR3 sequence is 14 residues long. With 0 bases removed from V and 1 base from J, the gap between germline ends came to 8 bases. CDR1 is SGHNT and CDR2 is YYREEE in the germline V gene (reference sequence). CDR3 in amino acids: CASSLGQVSYEQYF. The DNA of the CDR3 is TGTGCCAGCAGCTTGGGACAGGTATCCTACGAGCAGTACTTC.

The V gene is TRBV15, the J gene TRBJ1-1; possible D gene TRBD1, 5 bases. Germline assignment: CDR1 LNHNV and CDR2 YYDKDF (reference sequence). This CDR3 has 14 amino acids. V was shortened by 2 bases and J by 0 bases, with 7 bases between the two germline ends. For the CDR3, the DNA is TGTGCCACCAGCAGACGACAGATGAACACTGAAGCTTTCTTT. As protein: CATSRRQMNTEAFF.

V is TRBV5-1 and J is TRBJ2-1; possibly TRBD1 for D (5 bases). Trimming took 0 bases from V and 3 from J, leaving 10 bases between them. The CDR3 is 15 amino acids. Germline V gives CDR1 SGHRS, CDR2 YFSETQ. In nucleotides, the CDR3 is TGCGCCAGCAGCTTGGACTTGGGGCACTACAATGAGCAGTTCTTC. Its protein product is CASSLDLGHYNEQFF.

The chain recombines TRBV19 with TRBJ2-1; TRBD2 agrees at 9 bases. Germline lookup yields CDR1 LNHDA and CDR2 SQIVND (reference sequence). The CDR3 totals 14 residues. V gave up 5 bases and J gave up 10 bases; unmatched junction bases: 9. The chain's CDR3 is CASSYVSGSSEQFF. The CDR3 DNA follows: TGTGCCAGTAGTTACGTTAGCGGGAGTAGCGAGCAGTTCTTC.

The chain uses TRBV4-1 and TRBJ1-2; D is undetermined. Deletions cut 0 bases from V and 6 bases from J, with 11 bases between. The V gene's germline CDR1 is MGHRA and CDR2 YSYEKL. The CDR3 runs to 14 residues. Here the CDR3 DNA reads TGCGCCAGCAGCCAAGACTGGATTCGGGATGGCTACACCTTC. Protein sequence: CASSQDWIRDGYTF.

The V and J genes are TRBV21-1 and TRBJ2-7; the table's D gene call, TRBD2, was not cross checked with the DNA. TRBV21-1 is a recognized pseudogene. The CDR3 runs to 19 residues. The CDR3: CASSEGRTSGKRSSYEQYF. The CDR3 DNA follows: TGTGCCAGCAGCGAAGGCAGGACTAGCGGAAAGAGGAGCTCCTACGAGCAGTACTTC.

The genes are TRBV6-5 and TRBJ1-2; tentatively, D is TRBD1 (5 bases). The V end was cut by 5 bases, the J end by 7 bases, with 11 bases between. Germline CDR1 and CDR2: MNHEY and SVGAGI. The CDR3 consists of 12 residues. CDR3 residues: CASSDGGGGYTF. CDR3 DNA sequence: TGTGCCAGCAGTGATGGGGGGGGTGGCTACACCTTC.

V is TRBV2 and J is TRBJ2-6, with 8 nucleotides matching TRBD2. From germline, CDR1 is SNHLY and CDR2 FYNNEI. The V gene end was trimmed by 0 bases and the J gene end by 12 bases; junction bases not matched to a gene: 7. The CDR3 totals 15 residues. The CDR3 is CASSEAGARGGVLTF. The DNA for the CDR3 is TGTGCCAGCAGTGAAGCTGGGGCCCGGGGGGGCGTCCTGACTTTC.

The rearrangement joins TRBV14 to TRBJ2-2; TRBD1 aligns across 7 bases. The junction had 6 bases not matched to a gene; V was cut back by 1 base and J by 1 base. Germline V gives CDR1 SGHDN, CDR2 FVKESK. The CDR3 extends over 17 amino acids. CDR3 protein: CASSQGYRTGNTGELFF. The CDR3 DNA sequence: TGTGCCAGCAGCCAAGGATATCGGACAGGGAACACCGGGGAGCTGTTTTTT.

This clone was detected once. The V call is TRBV13, the J call TRBJ2-1; TRBD2 is a possible D gene (6 bases). The CDR3 is 17 amino acids. V gave up 0 bases and J gave up 1 base, with 13 bases separating them. Germline values: CDR1 PRHDT, CDR2 FYEKMQ (reference sequence). DNA of the CDR3: TGTGCCAGCAGCTTAGGGTCTAGCGCCTTGTCCTACAATGAGCAGTTCTTC. It specifies CASSLGSSALSYNEQFF.

This clone showed up just once. The chain recombines TRBV6-5 with TRBJ2-3; D is unclear. V lost 0 bases to trimming and J lost 4 bases, with 11 bases between them. Germline-derived CDR1 and CDR2 are MNHEY and SVGAGI. The CDR3 spans 15 residues. The chain's CDR3 is CASSYSNLVSDTQYF. The CDR3 DNA is TGTGCCAGCAGTTACTCGAACCTAGTATCAGATACGCAGTATTTT.

V usage is TRBV2 and J usage is TRBJ1-4; 10 nucleotides line up with TRBD1. The length of the CDR3 is 14 residues. From germline, CDR1 is SNHLY and CDR2 FYNNEI. The V and J ends lost 7 bases and 8 bases, in that order; junction bases with no gene match: 7. CDR3 bases: TGTGCCAGCATTCCGGACAGGGGGAGGGAAAAACTGTTTTTT. This codes for CASIPDRGREKLFF.

The chain has TRBV4-1 and TRBJ1-1; possibly TRBD1 for D (5 bases). Looked up from germline, CDR1 is MGHRA and CDR2 is YSYEKL. V gave up 1 base and J gave up 8 bases, with 11 bases separating them. This CDR3 is 13 amino acids long. As DNA, the CDR3 is TGCGCCAGCAGCCAAGGTCAGGGTTTGGAAGCTTTCTTT. Its protein product is CASSQGQGLEAFF.

This clone was seen a few times. The J gene is TRBJ1-4, the V gene TRBV5-6; 10 positions agree with TRBD1. With 0 bases clipped from V and 8 bases from J, the junction kept 7 bases outside the gene matches. The CDR3 is made up of 16 amino acids. CDR1 is SGHDT, CDR2 YYEEEE, per germline. CDR3 coding DNA: TGTGCCAGCAGCTTGGTTCCGGGACAGGGGTCCGAAAAACTGTTTTTT. It codes for CASSLVPGQGSEKLFF.

The chain has TRBV7-3 and TRBJ1-1; 10 bases agree with TRBD1. The J segment lost 2 bases and the V segment lost 4 bases, leaving 1 base of the junction unmatched. The length of the CDR3 is 14 residues. CDR1 and CDR2 from the germline V gene are SGHTA and FQGTGA. The CDR3 region is CASSSTGGNTEAFF. CDR3 DNA: TGTGCCAGCAGCTCGACAGGGGGCAACACTGAAGCTTTCTTT.